This T cell receptor (beta chain) was identified in a study of technical replicates of blood from several donors. This CDR3 comprises 13 residues. Trimming stripped 7 bases from V and 1 base from J, with 11 bases between. Per germline, CDR1 MDHEN and CDR2 SYDVKM. Some clones are missing from TCRdb's copy, which holds only in-frame ones; the method was immunoSEQ multiplex PCR. The repertoire holds tens of thousands of clones, with 94% as singletons. The clonotype was recovered from a human donor in good health. The chain carries TRBV28 and TRBJ2-7, with TRBD1 as a possible D gene (5 bases). Sequencing input: T cells isolated from PBMCs. The DNA of the CDR3 is TGTGCCAGCATGGGGCACAGTTCCTACGAGCAGTACTTC. Protein: CASMGHSSYEQYF.